A selection of T cell receptor beta chains follows, all from one sample in a study of CD8 T cells in Susac syndrome. TCRdb recomputed calls from the immunoSEQ multiplex PCR reads with MiXCR, one row per CDR3 protein. Here the sample spans fewer than 60,000 distinct CDR3 sequences, 95% being singletons. What was sequenced was CD8+ T cells from PBMCs. All receptors come from a human donor with Susac syndrome. Both conserved end residues are part of each CDR3. D genes are given only for firm matches. Rows give clone size only sometimes, using once, few, many, or a class for an expanded clone.

clone size: .
D gene: .
V gene: TRBV30
J gene: TRBJ2-1
CDR3 protein: CAWSKGVGDYNEQFF
CDR3 DNA: TGTGCCTGGTCCAAAGGGGTGGGGGATTACAATGAGCAGTTCTTC

clone size: once
D gene: TRBD2
V gene: TRBV6-1
J gene: TRBJ2-1
CDR3 protein: CASSPGVAGGRNNEQFF
CDR3 DNA: TGTGCCAGCAGTCCCGGAGTAGCGGGGGGCAGAAACAATGAGCAGTTCTTC

clone size: .
D gene: .
V gene: TRBV9
J gene: TRBJ1-2
CDR3 protein: CASRMPTGGYTF
CDR3 DNA: TGTGCCAGCAGGATGCCTACGGGTGGCTACACCTTC

clone size: once
D gene: TRBD2
V gene: TRBV24-1
J gene: TRBJ2-5
CDR3 protein: CATSSGVAGGHAQYF
CDR3 DNA: TGTGCCACCAGTTCCGGGGTAGCGGGGGGTCATGCCCAGTACTTC

clone size: .
D gene: .
V gene: TRBV12-5
J gene: TRBJ2-7
CDR3 protein: CASADSYEQYF
CDR3 DNA: TGTGCTAGTGCGGACAGTTACGAGCAGTACTTC

clone size: .
D gene: .
V gene: TRBV6-5
J gene: TRBJ2-2
CDR3 protein: CASSYSTAGRELFF
CDR3 DNA: TGTGCCAGCAGTTACTCCACAGCGGGTCGGGAGCTGTTTTTT

clone size: .
D gene: TRBD2
V gene: TRBV7-9
J gene: TRBJ2-5
CDR3 protein: CASSLLGRDQETQYF
CDR3 DNA: TGTGCCAGCAGCTTACTGGGGAGGGATCAAGAGACCCAGTACTTC

clone size: .
D gene: TRBD1
V gene: TRBV3-1
J gene: TRBJ2-2
CDR3 protein: CASSQGLDRTNAGELFF
CDR3 DNA: TGTGCCAGCAGCCAAGGATTGGACAGGACGAACGCCGGGGAGCTGTTTTTT

clone size: .
D gene: TRBD1
V gene: TRBV28
J gene: TRBJ1-4
CDR3 protein: CASSQTGSDEKLFF
CDR3 DNA: TGTGCCAGCAGTCAGACAGGGTCTGACGAAAAACTGTTTTTT

clone size: .
D gene: .
V gene: TRBV9
J gene: TRBJ2-1
CDR3 protein: CASSPHYNEQFF
CDR3 DNA: TGTGCCAGCAGCCCCCACTACAATGAGCAGTTCTTC

clone size: .
D gene: TRBD1
V gene: TRBV7-9
J gene: TRBJ2-1
CDR3 protein: CASSPQGEYNEQFF
CDR3 DNA: TGTGCCAGCAGCCCCCAGGGGGAGTACAATGAGCAGTTCTTC

clone size: .
D gene: .
V gene: TRBV2
J gene: TRBJ2-7
CDR3 protein: CASSSREGGGSYEQYF
CDR3 DNA: TGTGCCAGCAGTTCAAGGGAAGGGGGAGGCTCCTACGAGCAGTACTTC

clone size: .
D gene: .
V gene: TRBV7-9
J gene: TRBJ1-1
CDR3 protein: CASSGTENTEAFF
CDR3 DNA: TGTGCCAGCAGTGGGACGGAGAACACTGAAGCTTTCTTT

clone size: few
D gene: .
V gene: TRBV7-2
J gene: TRBJ2-7
CDR3 protein: CASSFAGVAYEQYF
CDR3 DNA: TGTGCCAGCAGCTTCGCAGGGGTAGCCTACGAGCAGTACTTC

clone size: .
D gene: TRBD1
V gene: TRBV12-3/TRBV12-4
J gene: TRBJ2-1
CDR3 protein: CASSPGTVFNEQFF
CDR3 DNA: TGTGCCAGCAGCCCGGGGACAGTTTTCAATGAGCAGTTCTTC

clone size: few
D gene: TRBD2
V gene: TRBV11-2
J gene: TRBJ2-7
CDR3 protein: CASSLEIIPGTRDEQYF
CDR3 DNA: TGTGCCAGCAGCTTAGAGATAATTCCCGGGACTAGAGACGAGCAGTACTTC

clone size: once
D gene: .
V gene: TRBV7-3
J gene: TRBJ2-6
CDR3 protein: CASSLYPADSGANVLTF
CDR3 DNA: TGTGCCAGCAGCTTATACCCGGCAGACTCTGGGGCCAACGTCCTGACTTTC

clone size: .
D gene: .
V gene: TRBV5-6
J gene: TRBJ2-7
CDR3 protein: CASSFMRGTGGSYEQYF
CDR3 DNA: TGTGCCAGCAGCTTTATGCGGGGGACAGGCGGCTCCTACGAGCAGTACTTC

clone size: .
D gene: TRBD2
V gene: TRBV29-1
J gene: TRBJ2-3
CDR3 protein: CSVELAGDSLGTDTQYF
CDR3 DNA: TGCAGCGTGGAACTAGCGGGGGATTCCCTTGGCACAGATACGCAGTATTTT

clone size: .
D gene: .
V gene: TRBV7-6
J gene: TRBJ1-1
CDR3 protein: CASSLVEFTEAFF
CDR3 DNA: TGTGCCAGCAGCTTAGTGGAATTCACTGAAGCTTTCTTT

clone size: .
D gene: .
V gene: TRBV9
J gene: TRBJ1-1
CDR3 protein: CASSVGLRNEAFF
CDR3 DNA: TGTGCCAGCAGCGTAGGTCTTAGAAATGAAGCTTTCTTT

clone size: .
D gene: TRBD2
V gene: TRBV13
J gene: TRBJ2-7
CDR3 protein: CASSLRVAGGSEQYF
CDR3 DNA: TGTGCCAGCAGCTTACGGGTAGCGGGGGGTTCCGAGCAGTACTTC